This TCR beta chain was retrieved from a study of vaccination effects on CD4 cells after COVID-19. Study-wide background: Researchers obtained post-vaccine samples at a median of 72 days past the second dose. Study-wide results and limits: Within healthy vaccinees, only 1 of 255 vaccine-induced clones displayed cross-reactivity with common cold coronaviruses.

The V segment lost 6 bases and the J segment 2 bases; nucleotides outside the gene matches: 10. The CDR3 is made up of 17 amino acids. From germline, CDR1 is LGHNT and CDR2 FRNRAP. Assay used: immunoSEQ multiplex PCR; TCRdb lists only in-frame clones, some missing. The sample shows around 33,000 clones, around 80% of them seen only once. A remark on this clone: Its antigen remains unidentified.

ViraFEST assay sequencing came after antigen-specific CD4+ T cells were expanded with viral peptide pools. Cultured cells yielded isolated CD4+ T cells after about ten days. Each person got two doses of an mRNA SARS-CoV-2 vaccine, BNT162b2 or mRNA-1273. Testing of the vaccine recipients showed negative nucleocapsid antibodies and no prior SARS-CoV-2 infection. Cultures used more than 1.5 million PBMC per well, approximately 9.5 IU/ml IL-2 and 10 ug/ml peptides. This chain links TRBV12-5 with TRBJ2-6, with 7 bases lining up with TRBD2. The sequence was collected from a human donor who received a COVID-19 vaccine. Some clones in this sample may be carry-over from other donors' samples. The input for sequencing was CD4+ T cells from PBMCs cultured with HCoV-NL63 spike peptides, taken after COVID-19 vaccination. In DNA, the CDR3 is TGTGCTAGTGGCAAAGCCCGGGAGGTAGCTGGGGCCAACGTCCTGACTTTC. Translating it yields CASGKAREVAGANVLTF. Filled out from reference TRBV12-5 and TRBJ2-6, the complete variable domain reads DARVTQTPRHKVTEMGQEVTMRCQPILGHNTVFWYRQTMMQGLELLAYFRNRAPLDDSGMPKDRFSAEMPDATLATLKIQPSEPRDSAVYFCASGKAREVAGANVLTFGAGSRLTVL.